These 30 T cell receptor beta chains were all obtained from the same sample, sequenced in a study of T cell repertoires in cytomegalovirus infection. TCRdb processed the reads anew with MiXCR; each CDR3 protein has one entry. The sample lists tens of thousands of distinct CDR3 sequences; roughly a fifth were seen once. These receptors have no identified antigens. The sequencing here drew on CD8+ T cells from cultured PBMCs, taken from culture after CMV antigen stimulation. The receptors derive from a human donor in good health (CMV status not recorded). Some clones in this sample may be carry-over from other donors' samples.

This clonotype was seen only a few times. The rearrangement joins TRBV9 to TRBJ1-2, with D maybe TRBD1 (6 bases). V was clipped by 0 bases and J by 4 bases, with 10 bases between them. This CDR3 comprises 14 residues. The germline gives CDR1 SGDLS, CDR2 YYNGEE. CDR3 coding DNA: TGTGCCAGCAGCGTAGGAGGGGGTACCTATGGCTACACCTTC. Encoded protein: CASSVGGGTYGYTF.

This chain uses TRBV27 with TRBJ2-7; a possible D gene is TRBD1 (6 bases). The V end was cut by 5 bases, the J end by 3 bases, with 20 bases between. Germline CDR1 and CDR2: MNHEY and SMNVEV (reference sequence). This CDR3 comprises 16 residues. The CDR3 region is CASSPSLGDTYYEQYF. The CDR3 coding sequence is TGTGCCAGCAGTCCTTCTCTAGGGGACACCTACTACGAGCAGTACTTC.

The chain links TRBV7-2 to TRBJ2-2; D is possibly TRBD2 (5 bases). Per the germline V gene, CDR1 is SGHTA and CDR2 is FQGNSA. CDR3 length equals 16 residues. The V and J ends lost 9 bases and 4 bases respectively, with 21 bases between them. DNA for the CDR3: TGTGCCAGTCTATTCGGCTCCAATCGGGGCACCGGGGAGCTGTTTTTT. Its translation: CASLFGSNRGTGELFF.

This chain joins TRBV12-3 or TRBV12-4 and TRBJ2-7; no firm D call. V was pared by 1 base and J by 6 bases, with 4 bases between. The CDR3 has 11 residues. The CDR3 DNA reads TGTGCCAGCAGTTTAGGAGTCGAGCAGTACTTC. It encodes CASSLGVEQYF.

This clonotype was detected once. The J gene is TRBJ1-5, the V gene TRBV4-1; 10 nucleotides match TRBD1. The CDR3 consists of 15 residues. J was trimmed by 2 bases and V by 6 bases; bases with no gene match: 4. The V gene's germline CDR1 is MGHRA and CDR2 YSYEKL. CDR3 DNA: TGCGCCAGCAGACGGACAGGGGGTGGCAATCAGCCCCAGCATTTT. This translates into CASRRTGGGNQPQHF.

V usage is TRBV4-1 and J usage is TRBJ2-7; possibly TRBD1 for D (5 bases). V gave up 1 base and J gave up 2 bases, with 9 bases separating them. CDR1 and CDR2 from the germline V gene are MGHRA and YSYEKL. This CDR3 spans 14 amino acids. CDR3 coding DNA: TGCGCCAGCAGCCAAGCATCAGGGCCCTACGAGCAGTACTTC. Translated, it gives CASSQASGPYEQYF.

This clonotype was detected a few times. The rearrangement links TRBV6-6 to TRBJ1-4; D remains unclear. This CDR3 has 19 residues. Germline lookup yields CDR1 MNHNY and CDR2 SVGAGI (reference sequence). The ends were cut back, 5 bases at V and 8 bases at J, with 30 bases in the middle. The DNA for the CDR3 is TGTGCCAGCAGTCTCTACCGAGGGATATGGAATAGGACCAAGGAAAAACTGTTTTTT. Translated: CASSLYRGIWNRTKEKLFF.

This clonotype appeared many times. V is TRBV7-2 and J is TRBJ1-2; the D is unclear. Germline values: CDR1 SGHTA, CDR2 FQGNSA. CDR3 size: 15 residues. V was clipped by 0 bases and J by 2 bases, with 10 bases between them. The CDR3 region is CASSLAADGNYGYTF. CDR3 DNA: TGTGCCAGCAGCTTAGCAGCAGACGGGAACTATGGCTACACCTTC.

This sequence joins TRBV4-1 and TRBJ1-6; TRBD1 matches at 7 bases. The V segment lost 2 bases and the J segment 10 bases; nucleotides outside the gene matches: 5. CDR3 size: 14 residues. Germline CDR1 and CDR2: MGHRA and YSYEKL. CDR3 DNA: TGCGCCAGCAGCCAAACCACAGGGGCATCACCCCTCCACTTT. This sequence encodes CASSQTTGASPLHF.

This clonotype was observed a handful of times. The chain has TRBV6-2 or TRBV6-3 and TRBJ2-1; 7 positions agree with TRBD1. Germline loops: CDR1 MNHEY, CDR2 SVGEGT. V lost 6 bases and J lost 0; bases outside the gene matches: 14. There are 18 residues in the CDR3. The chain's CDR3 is CASRPWTGPNNSYNEQFF. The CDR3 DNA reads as TGTGCCAGCAGACCTTGGACAGGCCCTAATAACTCCTACAATGAGCAGTTCTTC.

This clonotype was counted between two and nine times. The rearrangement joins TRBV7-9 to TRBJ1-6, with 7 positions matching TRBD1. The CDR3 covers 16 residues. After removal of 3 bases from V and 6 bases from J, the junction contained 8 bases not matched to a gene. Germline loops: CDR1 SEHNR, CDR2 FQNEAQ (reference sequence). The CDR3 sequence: CASSLGETGFNSPLHF. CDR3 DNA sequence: TGTGCCAGCAGCTTGGGCGAGACAGGGTTTAATTCACCCCTCCACTTT. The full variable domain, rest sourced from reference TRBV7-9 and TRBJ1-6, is DTGVSQNPRHKITKRGQNVTFRCDPISEHNRLYWYRQTLGQGPEFLTYFQNEAQLEKSRLLSDRFSAERPKGSFSTLEIQRTEQGDSAMYLCASSLGETGFNSPLHFGNGTRLTVT.

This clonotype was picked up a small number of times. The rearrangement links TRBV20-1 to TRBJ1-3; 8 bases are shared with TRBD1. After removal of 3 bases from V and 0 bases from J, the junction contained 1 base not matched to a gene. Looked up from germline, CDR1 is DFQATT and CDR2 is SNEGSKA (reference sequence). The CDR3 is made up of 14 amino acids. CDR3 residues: CSARGQDSGNTIYF. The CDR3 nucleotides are TGCAGTGCTAGGGGACAGGACTCTGGAAACACCATATATTTT.

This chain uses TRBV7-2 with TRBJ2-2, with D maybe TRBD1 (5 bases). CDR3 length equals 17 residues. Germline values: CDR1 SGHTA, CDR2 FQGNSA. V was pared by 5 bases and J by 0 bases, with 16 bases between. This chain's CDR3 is CASSVWTQSANTGELFF. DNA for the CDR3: TGTGCCAGCAGCGTTTGGACACAGAGCGCGAACACCGGGGAGCTGTTTTTT.

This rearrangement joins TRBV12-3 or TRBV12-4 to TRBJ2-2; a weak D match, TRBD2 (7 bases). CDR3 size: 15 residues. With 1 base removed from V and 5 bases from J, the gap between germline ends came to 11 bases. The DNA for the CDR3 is TGTGCCAGCAGTTTAGGGGGGGGGCCGACCGGGGAGCTGTTTTTT. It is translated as CASSLGGGPTGELFF.

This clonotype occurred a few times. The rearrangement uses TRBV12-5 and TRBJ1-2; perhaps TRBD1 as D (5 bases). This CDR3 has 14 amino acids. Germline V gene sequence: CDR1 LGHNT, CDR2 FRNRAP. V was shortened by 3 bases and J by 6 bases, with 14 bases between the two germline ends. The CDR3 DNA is TGTGCTAGTGGTTTCCGGGTGTGGGGGGATGGCTACACCTTC. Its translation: CASGFRVWGDGYTF.

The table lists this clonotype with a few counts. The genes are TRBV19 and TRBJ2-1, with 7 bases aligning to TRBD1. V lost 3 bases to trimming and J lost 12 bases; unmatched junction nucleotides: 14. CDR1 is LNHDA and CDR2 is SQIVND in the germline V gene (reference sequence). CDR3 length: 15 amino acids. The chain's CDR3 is CASSIHHGTEFGQFF. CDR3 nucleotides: TGTGCCAGTAGTATCCACCACGGGACAGAATTTGGGCAGTTCTTC. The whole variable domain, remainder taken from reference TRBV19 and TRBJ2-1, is DGGITQSPKYLFRKEGQNVTLSCEQNLNHDAMYWYRQDPGQGLRLIYYSQIVNDFQKGDIAEGYSVSREKKESFPLTVTSAQKNPTAFYLCASSIHHGTEFGQFFGPGTRLTVL.

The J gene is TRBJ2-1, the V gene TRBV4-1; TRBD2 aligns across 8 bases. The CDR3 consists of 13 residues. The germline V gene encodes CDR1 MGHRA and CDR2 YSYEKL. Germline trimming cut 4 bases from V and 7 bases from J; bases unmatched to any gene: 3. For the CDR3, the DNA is TGCGCCAGCAGCCCGGGGGGGCTAAATGAGCAGTTCTTC. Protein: CASSPGGLNEQFF.

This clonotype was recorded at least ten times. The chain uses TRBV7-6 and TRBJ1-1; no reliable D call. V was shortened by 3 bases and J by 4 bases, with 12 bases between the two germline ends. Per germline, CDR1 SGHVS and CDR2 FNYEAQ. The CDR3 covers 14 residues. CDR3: CASSLAAGSTEAFF. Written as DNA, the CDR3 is TGTGCCAGCAGCTTGGCTGCTGGGTCCACTGAAGCTTTCTTT.

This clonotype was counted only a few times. In DNA, the CDR3 is TGTGCCAGCAGTTACGGGACCATTGAAGCTTTCTTT. Amino acids: CASSYGTIEAFF. The chain is built from TRBV6-2 or TRBV6-3 and TRBJ1-1, with D tentatively TRBD1 (5 bases). The ends were cut back, 2 bases at V and 7 bases at J, with 8 bases in the middle. Germline V CDR1 and CDR2: MNHEY, SVGEGT. The CDR3 runs to 12 residues.

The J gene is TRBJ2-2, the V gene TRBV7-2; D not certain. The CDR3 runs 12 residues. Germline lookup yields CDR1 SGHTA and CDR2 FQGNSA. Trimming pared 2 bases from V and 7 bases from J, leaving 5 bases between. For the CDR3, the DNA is TGTGCCAGCAGCTTACGACTCGGGGAGCTGTTTTTT. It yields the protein CASSLRLGELFF.

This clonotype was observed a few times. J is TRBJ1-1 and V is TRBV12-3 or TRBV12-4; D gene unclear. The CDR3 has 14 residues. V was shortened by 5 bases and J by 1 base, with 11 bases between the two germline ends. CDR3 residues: CASSPPQTNTEAFF. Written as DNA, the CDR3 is TGTGCCAGCAGTCCGCCACAGACGAACACTGAAGCTTTCTTT.

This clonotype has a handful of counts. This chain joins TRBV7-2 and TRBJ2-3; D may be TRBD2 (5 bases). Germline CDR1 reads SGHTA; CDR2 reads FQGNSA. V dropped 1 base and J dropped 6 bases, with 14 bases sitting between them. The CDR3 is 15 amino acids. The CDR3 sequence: CASSLGTSSGDTQYF. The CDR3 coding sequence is TGTGCCAGCAGCTTAGGAACTAGTAGTGGGGATACGCAGTATTTT.

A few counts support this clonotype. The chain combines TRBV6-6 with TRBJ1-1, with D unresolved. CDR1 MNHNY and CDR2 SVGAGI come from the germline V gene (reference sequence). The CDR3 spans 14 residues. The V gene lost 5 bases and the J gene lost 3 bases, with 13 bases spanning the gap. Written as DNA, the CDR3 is TGTGCCAGCAGTGACTTGACCCCGGACACTGAAGCTTTCTTT. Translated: CASSDLTPDTEAFF.

The CDR3: CASSTQRTLGMNTEAFF. The CDR3 region has the DNA TGTGCCAGCAGCACACAGAGGACATTGGGGATGAACACTGAAGCTTTCTTT. The rearrangement uses TRBV9 and TRBJ1-1, with a weak D call TRBD1 (5 bases). The CDR3 loop spans 17 amino acids. The V end lost 4 bases, the J end lost 0 bases, and 19 bases lay between the germline ends. CDR1 is SGDLS, CDR2 YYNGEE, per germline.

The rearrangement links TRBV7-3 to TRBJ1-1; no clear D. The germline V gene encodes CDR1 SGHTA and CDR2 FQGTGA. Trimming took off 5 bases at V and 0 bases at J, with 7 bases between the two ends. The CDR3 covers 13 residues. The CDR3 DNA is TGTGCCAGCAGCCATAAAATGAACACTGAAGCTTTCTTT. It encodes CASSHKMNTEAFF. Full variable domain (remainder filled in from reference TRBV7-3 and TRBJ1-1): GAGVSQTPSNKVTEKGKYVELRCDPISGHTALYWYRQSLGQGPEFLIYFQGTGAADDSGLPNDRFFAVRPEGSVSTLKIQRTERGDSAVYLCASSHKMNTEAFFGQGTRLTVV.

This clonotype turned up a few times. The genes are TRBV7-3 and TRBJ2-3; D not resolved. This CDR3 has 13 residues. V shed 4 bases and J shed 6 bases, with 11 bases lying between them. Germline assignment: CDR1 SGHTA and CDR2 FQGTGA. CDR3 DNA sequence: TGTGCCAGCAGCTCAATCTTTATGGATACGCAGTATTTT. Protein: CASSSIFMDTQYF.

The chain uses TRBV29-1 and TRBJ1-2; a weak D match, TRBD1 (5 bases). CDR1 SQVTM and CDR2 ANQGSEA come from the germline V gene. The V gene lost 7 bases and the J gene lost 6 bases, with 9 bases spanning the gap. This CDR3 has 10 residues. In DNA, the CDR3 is TGCAGCGGGGACCTGGATGGCTACACCTTC. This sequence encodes CSGDLDGYTF.

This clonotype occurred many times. CDR3: CASSRRGQETQYF. The DNA for the CDR3 is TGTGCCAGCAGCCGCCGGGGTCAAGAGACCCAGTACTTC. V and J are TRBV7-9 and TRBJ2-5, with D perhaps TRBD2 (5 bases). The CDR3 extends over 13 amino acids. V lost 5 bases to trimming and J lost 2 bases, with 9 bases between them. Germline lookup yields CDR1 SEHNR and CDR2 FQNEAQ (reference sequence). Full variable domain (rest looked up from reference TRBV7-9 and TRBJ2-5): DTGVSQNPRHKITKRGQNVTFRCDPISEHNRLYWYRQTLGQGPEFLTYFQNEAQLEKSRLLSDRFSAERPKGSFSTLEIQRTEQGDSAMYLCASSRRGQETQYFGPGTRLLVL.

CDR3 DNA sequence: TGCGCCAGCAGCCAACGGACTAGCGGGGGGGAAGAGACCCAGTACTTC. This encodes CASSQRTSGGEETQYF. This chain uses TRBV4-1 with TRBJ2-5; 15 positions agree with TRBD2. The CDR3 is 16 residues long. Losses at the gene ends were 2 bases for V and 3 bases for J; bases not matched to a gene: 1. Germline CDR1 and CDR2: MGHRA and YSYEKL.

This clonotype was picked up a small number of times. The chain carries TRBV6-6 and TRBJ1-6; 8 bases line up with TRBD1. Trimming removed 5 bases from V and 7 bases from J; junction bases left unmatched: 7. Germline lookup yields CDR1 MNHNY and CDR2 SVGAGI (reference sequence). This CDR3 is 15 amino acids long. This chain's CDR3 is CASSDRGIINSPLHF. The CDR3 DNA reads TGTGCCAGCAGTGACAGGGGCATTATCAATTCACCCCTCCACTTT.